The clone carrying this T cell receptor beta chain has a handful of counts. Its cognate antigen is unknown. The data stem from a study of T cells in Graves' hyperthyroidism and ophthalmopathy. Study results and limitations: Ophthalmopathy could be told apart from stable hyperthyroidism with a 13 V-J model.

The study excluded patients with uncontrolled infection, other autoimmune disease, pregnancy or lactation. From RNA transcripts, TCR beta CDR3 regions were amplified. With the HTBI primer set, the TCR CDR3 went through a first round of RT-PCR. TCRdb used MiXCR to reprocess the multiplex PCR reads, holding one entry per CDR3 protein. The repertoire holds around 600,000 distinct CDR3 sequences, with over 12% as singletons. Trimming cost V 6 bases and J 3 bases; bases outside gene matches: 13. Germline CDR1 is MNHEY and CDR2 is SVGEGT. This CDR3 is 16 amino acids long. This clonotype originated in a young woman with Graves' ophthalmopathy. V gene TRBV6-2 or TRBV6-3 combines with J gene TRBJ1-1; 7 nucleotides agree with TRBD1. Material: blood. The CDR3 protein is CASSYVRTGKDTEAFF. CDR3 bases: TGTGCCAGCAGCTACGTCAGGACAGGAAAGGACACTGAAGCTTTCTTT.